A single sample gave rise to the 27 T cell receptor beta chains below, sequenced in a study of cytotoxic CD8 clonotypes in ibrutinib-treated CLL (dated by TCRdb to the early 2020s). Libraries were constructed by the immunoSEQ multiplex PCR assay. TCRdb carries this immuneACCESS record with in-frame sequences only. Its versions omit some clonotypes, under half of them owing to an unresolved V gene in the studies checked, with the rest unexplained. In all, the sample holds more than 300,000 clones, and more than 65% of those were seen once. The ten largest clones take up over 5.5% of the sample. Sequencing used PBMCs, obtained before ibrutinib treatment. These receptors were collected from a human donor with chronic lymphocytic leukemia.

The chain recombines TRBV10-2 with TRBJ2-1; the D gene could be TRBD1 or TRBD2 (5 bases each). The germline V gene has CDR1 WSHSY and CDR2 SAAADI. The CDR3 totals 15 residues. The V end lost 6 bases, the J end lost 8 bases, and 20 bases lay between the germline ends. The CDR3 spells CASRQAGTGGYEQFF. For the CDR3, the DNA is TGCGCCAGCAGACAAGCCGGGACCGGCGGATATGAGCAGTTCTTC.

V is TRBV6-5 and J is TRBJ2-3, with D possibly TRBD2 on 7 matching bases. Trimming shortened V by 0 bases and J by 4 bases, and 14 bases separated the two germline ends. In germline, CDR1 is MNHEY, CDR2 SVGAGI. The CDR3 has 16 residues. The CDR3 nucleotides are TGTGCCAGCAGTTACTCTCGGTGGGGGGGCGCAGATACGCAGTATTTT. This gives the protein CASSYSRWGGADTQYF.

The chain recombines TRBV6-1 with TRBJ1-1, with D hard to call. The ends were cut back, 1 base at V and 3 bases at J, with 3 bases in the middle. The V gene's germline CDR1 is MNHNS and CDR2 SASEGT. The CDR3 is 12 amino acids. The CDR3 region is CASSEEDTEAFF. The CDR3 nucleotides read TGTGCCAGCAGTGAAGAGGACACTGAAGCTTTCTTT.

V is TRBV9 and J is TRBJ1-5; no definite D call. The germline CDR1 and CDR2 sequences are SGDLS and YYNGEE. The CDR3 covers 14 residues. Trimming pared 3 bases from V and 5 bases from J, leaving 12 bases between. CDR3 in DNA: TGTGCCAGCAGCGAAACACGGAAAGATCAGCCCCAGCATTTT. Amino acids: CASSETRKDQPQHF.

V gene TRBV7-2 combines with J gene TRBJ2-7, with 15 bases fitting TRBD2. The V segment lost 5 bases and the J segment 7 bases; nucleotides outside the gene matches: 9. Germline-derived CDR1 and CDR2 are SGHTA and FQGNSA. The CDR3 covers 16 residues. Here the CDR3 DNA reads TGTGCCAGCAGCGAGACCGGGACTAGCGGGAGGCATGAGCAGTACTTC. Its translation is CASSETGTSGRHEQYF.

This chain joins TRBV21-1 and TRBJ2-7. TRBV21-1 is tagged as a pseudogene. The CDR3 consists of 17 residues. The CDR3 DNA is TGTGCCAGCAGCAAAATGACGGTGACCCAATGGGTCAACGAGCAGTACTTC. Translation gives CASSKMTVTQWVNEQYF.

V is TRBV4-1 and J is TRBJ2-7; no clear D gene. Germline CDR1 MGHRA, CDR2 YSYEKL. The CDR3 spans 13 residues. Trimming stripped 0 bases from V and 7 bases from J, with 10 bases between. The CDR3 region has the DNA TGCGCCAGCAGCCAAGAATCTCAATTTGAGCAGTACTTC. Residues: CASSQESQFEQYF.

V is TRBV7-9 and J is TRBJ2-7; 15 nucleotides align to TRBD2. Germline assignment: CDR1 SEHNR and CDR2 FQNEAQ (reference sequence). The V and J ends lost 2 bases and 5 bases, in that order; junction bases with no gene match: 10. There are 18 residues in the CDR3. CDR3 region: CASSLIGLAGGPWNEQYF. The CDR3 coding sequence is TGTGCCAGCAGCTTAATTGGACTAGCGGGAGGGCCGTGGAACGAGCAGTACTTC.

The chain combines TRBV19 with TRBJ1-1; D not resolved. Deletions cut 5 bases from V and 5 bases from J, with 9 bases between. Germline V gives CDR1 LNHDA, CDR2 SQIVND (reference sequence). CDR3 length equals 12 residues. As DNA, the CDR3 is TGTGCCAGTAGTCCCGGGAGGACTGAAGCTTTCTTT. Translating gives CASSPGRTEAFF.

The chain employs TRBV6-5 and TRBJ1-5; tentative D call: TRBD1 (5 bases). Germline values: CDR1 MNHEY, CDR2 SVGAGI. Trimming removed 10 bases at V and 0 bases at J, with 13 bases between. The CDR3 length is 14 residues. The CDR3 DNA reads TGTGCCACTACAGGTGATGGTAGCAATCAGCCCCAGCATTTT. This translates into CATTGDGSNQPQHF.

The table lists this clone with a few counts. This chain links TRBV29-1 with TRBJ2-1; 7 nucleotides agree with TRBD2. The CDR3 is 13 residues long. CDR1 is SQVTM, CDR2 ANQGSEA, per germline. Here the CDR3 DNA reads TGCAGTGTGCGGGAGCACCTAAGGCATGAGCAGTTCTTC. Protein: CSVREHLRHEQFF.

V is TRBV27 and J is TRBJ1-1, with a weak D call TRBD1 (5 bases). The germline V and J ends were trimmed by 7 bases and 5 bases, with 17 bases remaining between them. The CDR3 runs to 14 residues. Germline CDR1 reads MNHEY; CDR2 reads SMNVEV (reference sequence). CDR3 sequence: CASTKLGGGTEAFF. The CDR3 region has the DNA TGTGCCAGCACAAAGTTGGGGGGTGGGACTGAAGCTTTCTTT.

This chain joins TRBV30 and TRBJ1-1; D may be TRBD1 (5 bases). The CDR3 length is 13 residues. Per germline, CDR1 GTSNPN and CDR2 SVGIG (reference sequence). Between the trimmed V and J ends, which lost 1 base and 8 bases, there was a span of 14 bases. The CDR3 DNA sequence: TGTGCCTGGAGTGAGTGGGGCATCGGGGAAGCTTTCTTT. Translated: CAWSEWGIGEAFF.

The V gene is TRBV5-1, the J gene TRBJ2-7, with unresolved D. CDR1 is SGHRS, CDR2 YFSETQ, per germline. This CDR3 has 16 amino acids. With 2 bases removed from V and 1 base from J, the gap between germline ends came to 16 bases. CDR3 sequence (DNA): TGCGCCAGCAGCTTAGGCCTAGGCTTATATTCCTACGAGCAGTACTTC. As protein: CASSLGLGLYSYEQYF. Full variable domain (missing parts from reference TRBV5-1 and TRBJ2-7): KAGVTQTPRYLIKTRGQQVTLSCSPISGHRSVSWYQQTPGQGLQFLFEYFSETQRNKGNFPGRFSGRQFSNSRSEMNVSTLELGDSALYLCASSLGLGLYSYEQYFGPGTRLTVT.

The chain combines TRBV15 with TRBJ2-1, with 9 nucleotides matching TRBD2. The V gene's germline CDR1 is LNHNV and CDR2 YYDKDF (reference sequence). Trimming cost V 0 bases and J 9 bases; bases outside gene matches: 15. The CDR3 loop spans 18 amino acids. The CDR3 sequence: CATSRDPLAGDGLGEQFF. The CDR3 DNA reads TGTGCCACCAGCAGAGATCCCTTAGCGGGAGACGGGTTGGGTGAGCAGTTCTTC. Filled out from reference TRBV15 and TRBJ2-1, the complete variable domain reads DAMVIQNPRYQVTQFGKPVTLSCSQTLNHNVMYWYQQKSSQAPKLLFHYYDKDFNNEADTPDNFQSRRPNTSFCFLDIRSPGLGDTAMYLCATSRDPLAGDGLGEQFFGPGTRLTVL.

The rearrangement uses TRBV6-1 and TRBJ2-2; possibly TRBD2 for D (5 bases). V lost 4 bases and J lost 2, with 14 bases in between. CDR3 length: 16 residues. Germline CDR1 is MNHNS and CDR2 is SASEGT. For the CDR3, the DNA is TGTGCCAGCAGTGTCCACCGGGAATATAACACCGGGGAGCTGTTTTTT. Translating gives CASSVHREYNTGELFF.

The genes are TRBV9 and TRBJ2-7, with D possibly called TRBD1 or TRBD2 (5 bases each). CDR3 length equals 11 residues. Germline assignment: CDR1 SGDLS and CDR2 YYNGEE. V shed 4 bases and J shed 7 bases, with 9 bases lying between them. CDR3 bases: TGTGCCAGCAGCCTGGGACGGGAGCAGTACTTC. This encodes CASSLGREQYF.

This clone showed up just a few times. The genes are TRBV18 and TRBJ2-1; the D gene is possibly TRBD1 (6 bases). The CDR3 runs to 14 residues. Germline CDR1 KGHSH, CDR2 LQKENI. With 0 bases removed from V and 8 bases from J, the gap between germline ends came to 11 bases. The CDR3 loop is CASSPPQGRHEQFF. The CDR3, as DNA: TGTGCCAGCTCACCACCACAGGGAAGGCATGAGCAGTTCTTC. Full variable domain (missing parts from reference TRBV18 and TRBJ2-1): NAGVMQNPRHLVRRRGQEARLRCSPMKGHSHVYWYRQLPEEGLKFMVYLQKENIIDESGMPKERFSAEFPKEGPSILRIQQVVRGDSAAYFCASSPPQGRHEQFFGPGTRLTVL.

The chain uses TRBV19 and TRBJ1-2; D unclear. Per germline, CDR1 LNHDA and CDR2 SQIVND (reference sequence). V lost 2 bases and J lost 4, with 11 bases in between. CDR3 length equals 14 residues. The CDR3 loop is CASSISVQSYGYTF. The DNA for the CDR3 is TGTGCCAGTAGTATATCGGTACAGAGCTATGGCTACACCTTC.

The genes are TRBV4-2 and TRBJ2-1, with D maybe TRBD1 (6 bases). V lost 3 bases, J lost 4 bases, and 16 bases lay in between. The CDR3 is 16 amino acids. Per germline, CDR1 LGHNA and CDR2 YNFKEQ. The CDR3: CASSQGAGSRYNEQFF. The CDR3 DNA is TGTGCCAGCAGCCAGGGGGCGGGCTCCAGATACAATGAGCAGTTCTTC.

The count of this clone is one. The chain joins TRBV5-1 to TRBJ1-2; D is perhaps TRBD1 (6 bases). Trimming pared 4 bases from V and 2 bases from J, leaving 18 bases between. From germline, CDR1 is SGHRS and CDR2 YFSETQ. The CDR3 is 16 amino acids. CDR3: CASSLPVGAGNYGYTF. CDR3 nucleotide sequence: TGCGCCAGCAGCCTCCCGGTGGGGGCAGGGAACTATGGCTACACCTTC.

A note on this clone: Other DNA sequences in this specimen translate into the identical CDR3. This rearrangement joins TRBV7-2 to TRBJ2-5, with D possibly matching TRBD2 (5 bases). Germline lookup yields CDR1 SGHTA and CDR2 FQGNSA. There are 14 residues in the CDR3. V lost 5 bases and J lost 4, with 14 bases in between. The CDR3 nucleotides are TGTGCCAGCAGCCAAGGGCTAGCTCTAGAGACCCAGTACTTC. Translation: CASSQGLALETQYF.

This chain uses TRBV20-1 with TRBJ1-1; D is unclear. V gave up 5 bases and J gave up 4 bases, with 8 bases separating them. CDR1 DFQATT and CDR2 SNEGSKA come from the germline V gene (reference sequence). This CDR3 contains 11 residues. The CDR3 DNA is TGCAGTGCTCCGGACCCCACTGAAGCTTTCTTT. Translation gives CSAPDPTEAFF.

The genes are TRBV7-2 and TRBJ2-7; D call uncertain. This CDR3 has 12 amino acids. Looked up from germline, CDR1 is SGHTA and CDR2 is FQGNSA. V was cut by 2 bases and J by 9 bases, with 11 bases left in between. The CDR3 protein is CASSLNPGAQYF. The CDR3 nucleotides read TGTGCCAGCAGCTTAAATCCAGGTGCGCAGTACTTC.

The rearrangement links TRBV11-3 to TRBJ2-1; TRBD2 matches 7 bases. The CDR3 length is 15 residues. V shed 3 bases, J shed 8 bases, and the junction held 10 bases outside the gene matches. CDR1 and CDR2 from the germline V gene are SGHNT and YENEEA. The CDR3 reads CASSFGVREWDEQFF. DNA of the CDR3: TGTGCCAGCAGCTTTGGTGTGCGGGAGTGGGATGAGCAGTTCTTC.

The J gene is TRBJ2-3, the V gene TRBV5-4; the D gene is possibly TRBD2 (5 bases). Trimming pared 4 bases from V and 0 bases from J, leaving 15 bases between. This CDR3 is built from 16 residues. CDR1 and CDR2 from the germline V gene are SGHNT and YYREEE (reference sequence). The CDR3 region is CASSPLSGFSTDTQYF. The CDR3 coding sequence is TGTGCCAGCAGCCCCCTTTCGGGATTTAGCACAGATACGCAGTATTTT.

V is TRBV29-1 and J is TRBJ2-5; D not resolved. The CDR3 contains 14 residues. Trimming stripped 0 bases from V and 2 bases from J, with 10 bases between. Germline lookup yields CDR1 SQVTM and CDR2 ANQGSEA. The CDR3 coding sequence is TGCAGCGTTGAAGATCTGTCTGCACAAGAGACCCAGTACTTC. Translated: CSVEDLSAQETQYF.